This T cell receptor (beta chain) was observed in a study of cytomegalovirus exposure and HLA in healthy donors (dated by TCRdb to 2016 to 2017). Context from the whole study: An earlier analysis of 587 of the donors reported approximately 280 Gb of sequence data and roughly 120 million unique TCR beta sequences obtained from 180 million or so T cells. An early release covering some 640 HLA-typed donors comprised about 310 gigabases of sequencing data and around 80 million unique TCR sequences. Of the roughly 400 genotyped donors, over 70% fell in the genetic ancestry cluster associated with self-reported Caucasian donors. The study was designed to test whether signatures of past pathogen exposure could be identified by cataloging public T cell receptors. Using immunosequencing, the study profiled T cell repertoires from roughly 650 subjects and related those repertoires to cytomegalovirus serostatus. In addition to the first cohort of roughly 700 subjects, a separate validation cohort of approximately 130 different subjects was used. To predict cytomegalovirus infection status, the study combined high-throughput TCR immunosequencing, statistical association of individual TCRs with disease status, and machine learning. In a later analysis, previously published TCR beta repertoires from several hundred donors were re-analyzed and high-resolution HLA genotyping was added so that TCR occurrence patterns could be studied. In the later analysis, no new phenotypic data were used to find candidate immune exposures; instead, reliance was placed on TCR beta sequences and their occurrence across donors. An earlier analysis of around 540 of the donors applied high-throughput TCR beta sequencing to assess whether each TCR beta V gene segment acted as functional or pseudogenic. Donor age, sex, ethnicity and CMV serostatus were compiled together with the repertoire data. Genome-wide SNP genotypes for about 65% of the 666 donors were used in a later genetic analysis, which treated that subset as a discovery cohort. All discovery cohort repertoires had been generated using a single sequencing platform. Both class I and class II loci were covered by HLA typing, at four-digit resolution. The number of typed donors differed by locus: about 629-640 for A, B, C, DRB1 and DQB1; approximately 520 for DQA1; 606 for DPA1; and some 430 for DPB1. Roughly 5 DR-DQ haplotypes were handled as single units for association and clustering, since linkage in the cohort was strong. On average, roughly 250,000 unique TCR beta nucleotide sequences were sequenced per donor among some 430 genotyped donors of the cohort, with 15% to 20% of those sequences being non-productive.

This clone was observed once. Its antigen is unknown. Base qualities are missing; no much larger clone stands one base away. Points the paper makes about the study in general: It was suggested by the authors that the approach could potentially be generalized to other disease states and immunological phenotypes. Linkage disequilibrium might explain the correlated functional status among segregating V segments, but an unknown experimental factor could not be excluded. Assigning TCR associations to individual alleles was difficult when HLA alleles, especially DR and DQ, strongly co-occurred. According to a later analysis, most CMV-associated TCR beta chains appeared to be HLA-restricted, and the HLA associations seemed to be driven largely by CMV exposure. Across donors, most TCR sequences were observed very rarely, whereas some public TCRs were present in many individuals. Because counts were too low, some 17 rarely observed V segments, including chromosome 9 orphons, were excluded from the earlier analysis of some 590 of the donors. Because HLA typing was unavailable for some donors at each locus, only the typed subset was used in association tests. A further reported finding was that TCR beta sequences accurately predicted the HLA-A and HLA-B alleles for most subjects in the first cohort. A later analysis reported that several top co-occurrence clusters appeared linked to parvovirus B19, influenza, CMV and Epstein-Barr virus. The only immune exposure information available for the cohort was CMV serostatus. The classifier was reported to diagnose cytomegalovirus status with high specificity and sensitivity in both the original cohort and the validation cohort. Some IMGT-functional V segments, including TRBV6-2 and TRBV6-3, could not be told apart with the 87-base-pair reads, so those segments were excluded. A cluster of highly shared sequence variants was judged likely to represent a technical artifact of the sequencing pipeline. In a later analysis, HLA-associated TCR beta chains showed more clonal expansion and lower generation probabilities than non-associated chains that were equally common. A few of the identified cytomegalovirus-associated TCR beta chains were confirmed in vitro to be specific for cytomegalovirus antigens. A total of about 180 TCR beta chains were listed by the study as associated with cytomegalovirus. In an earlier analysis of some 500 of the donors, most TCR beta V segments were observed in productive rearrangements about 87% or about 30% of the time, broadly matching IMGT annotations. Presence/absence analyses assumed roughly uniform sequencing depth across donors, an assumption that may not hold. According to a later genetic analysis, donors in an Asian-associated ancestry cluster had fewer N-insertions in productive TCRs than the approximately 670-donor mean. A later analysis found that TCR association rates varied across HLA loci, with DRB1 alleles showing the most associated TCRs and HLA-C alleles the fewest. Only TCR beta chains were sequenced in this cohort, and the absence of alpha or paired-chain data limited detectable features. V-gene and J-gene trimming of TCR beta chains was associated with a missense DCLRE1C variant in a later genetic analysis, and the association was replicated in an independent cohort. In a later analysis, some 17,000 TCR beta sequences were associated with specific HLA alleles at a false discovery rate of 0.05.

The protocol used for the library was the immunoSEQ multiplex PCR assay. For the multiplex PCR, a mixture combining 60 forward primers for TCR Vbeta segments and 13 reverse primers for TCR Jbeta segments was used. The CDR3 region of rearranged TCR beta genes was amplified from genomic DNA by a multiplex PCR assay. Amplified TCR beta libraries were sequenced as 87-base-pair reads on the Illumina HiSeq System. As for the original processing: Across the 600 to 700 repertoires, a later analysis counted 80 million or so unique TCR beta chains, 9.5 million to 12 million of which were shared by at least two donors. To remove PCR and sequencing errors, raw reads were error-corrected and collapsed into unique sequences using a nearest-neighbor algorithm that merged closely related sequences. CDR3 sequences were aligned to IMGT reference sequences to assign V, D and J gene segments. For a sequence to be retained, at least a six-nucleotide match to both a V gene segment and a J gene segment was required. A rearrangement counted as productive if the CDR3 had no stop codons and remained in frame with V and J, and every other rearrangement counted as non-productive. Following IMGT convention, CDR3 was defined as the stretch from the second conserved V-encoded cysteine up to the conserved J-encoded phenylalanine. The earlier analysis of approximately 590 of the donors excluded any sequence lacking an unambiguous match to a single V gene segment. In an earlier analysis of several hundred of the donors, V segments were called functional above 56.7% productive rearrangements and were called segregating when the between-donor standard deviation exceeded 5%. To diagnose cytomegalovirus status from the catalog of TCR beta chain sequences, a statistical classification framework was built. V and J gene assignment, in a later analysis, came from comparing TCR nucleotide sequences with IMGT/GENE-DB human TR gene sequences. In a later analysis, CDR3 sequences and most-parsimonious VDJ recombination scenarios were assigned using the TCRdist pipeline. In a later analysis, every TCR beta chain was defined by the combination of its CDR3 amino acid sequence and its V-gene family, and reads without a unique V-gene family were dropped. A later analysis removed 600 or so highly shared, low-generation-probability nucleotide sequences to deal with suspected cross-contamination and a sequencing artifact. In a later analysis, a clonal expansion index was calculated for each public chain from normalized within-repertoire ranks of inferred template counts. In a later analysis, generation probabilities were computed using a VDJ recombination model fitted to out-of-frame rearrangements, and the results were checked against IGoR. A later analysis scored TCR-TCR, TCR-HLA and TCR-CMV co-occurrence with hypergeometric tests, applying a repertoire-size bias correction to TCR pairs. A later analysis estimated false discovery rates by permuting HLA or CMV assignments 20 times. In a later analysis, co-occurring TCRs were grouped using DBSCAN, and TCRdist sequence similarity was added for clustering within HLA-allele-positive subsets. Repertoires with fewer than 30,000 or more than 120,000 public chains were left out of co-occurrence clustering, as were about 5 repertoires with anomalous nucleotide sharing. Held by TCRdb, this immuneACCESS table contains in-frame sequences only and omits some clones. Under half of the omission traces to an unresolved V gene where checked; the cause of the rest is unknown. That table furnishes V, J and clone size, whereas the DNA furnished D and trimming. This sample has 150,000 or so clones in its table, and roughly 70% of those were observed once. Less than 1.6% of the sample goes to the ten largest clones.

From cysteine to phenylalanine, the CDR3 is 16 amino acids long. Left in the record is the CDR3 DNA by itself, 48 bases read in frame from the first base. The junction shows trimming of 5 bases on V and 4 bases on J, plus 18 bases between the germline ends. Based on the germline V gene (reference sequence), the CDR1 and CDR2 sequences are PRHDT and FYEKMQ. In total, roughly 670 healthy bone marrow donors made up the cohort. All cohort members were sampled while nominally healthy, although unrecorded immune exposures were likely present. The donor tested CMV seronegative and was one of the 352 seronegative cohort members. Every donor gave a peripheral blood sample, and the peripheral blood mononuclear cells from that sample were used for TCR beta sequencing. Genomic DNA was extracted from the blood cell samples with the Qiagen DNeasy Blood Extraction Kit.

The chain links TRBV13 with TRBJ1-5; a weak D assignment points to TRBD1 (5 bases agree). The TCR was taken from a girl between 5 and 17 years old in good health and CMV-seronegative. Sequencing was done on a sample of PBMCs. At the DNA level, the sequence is TGTGCCAGCAGCCGTCGGGGGACGGTGGAGAATCAGCCCCAGCATTTT. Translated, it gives CASSRRGTVENQPQHF.